A single sample is the source of the 10 T cell receptor beta chains below, sequenced in a study of control samples from healthy donors and cancer patients (dated by TCRdb to 2019 to 2021). Libraries came from the immunoSEQ multiplex PCR assay. TCRdb obtained this table from immuneACCESS and retained in-frame rearrangements with V and J assigned. These tables miss some clones; where compared with another copy, unresolved V genes account for less than half of the shortfall, and the remainder is unexplained. In this sample the table shows about 75,000 clones, around 94% of which occur a single time. The ten largest clones represent approximately 6% of the sample. The material sequenced was blood. These receptor sequences come from a woman aged 40-49 years in good health.

The rearrangement links TRBV19 to TRBJ2-1; D gene ambiguous. The CDR3 loop spans 15 amino acids. Trimming took 3 bases from V and 6 from J, leaving 15 bases between them. Germline V gives CDR1 LNHDA, CDR2 SQIVND (reference sequence). CDR3 loop: CASSISGLTFNEQFF. CDR3 in DNA: TGTGCCAGTAGTATTTCTGGATTGACCTTCAATGAGCAGTTCTTC.

The chain uses TRBV7-8 and TRBJ2-7; the match to TRBD1 covers 8 bases. CDR1 and CDR2 (germline): SGHVS, FQNEAQ. The CDR3 consists of 15 residues. V was pared by 2 bases and J by 9 bases, with 12 bases of the junction left unmatched. The chain's CDR3 is CASSLNPDRAAPQYF. The CDR3, as DNA: TGTGCCAGCAGCTTAAACCCGGACAGGGCCGCTCCGCAGTACTTC.

This rearrangement joins TRBV11-3 to TRBJ2-3; 9 bases match TRBD1. Germline-derived CDR1 and CDR2 are SGHNT and YENEEA. The CDR3 covers 14 residues. Trimming took 4 bases from V and 4 from J; bases not matched to a gene: 3. Here the CDR3 reads CASSSTGGADTQYF. The CDR3 coding sequence is TGTGCCAGCAGCTCCACAGGGGGCGCAGATACGCAGTATTTT.

This chain connects TRBV4-1 to TRBJ1-5, with a tentative D call TRBD1 (6 bases). V was clipped by 1 base and J by 5 bases, with 12 bases between them. Germline loops: CDR1 MGHRA, CDR2 YSYEKL. CDR3 length: 15 residues. CDR3 sequence (DNA): TGCGCCAGCAGCCAAGTTCCGGGGGCCTATCAGCCCCAGCATTTT. Translated: CASSQVPGAYQPQHF.

The chain links TRBV28 to TRBJ1-1; D is ambiguous. Trimming took off 7 bases at V and 3 bases at J, with 18 bases between the two ends. In germline, CDR1 is MDHEN, CDR2 SYDVKM. This CDR3 is built from 15 residues. CDR3 DNA: TGTGCCAGCATTCCCGGTGGTGTACGCGACACTGAAGCTTTCTTT. Translated, it gives CASIPGGVRDTEAFF.

This chain links TRBV9 with TRBJ1-6; TRBD1 might be the D (6 bases). This CDR3 comprises 14 residues. The V and J ends lost 3 bases and 11 bases respectively, with 15 bases between them. Germline V gene data show CDR1 as SGDLS and CDR2 as YYNGEE. CDR3: CASSATGWGTPLHF. As DNA, the CDR3 is TGTGCCAGCAGCGCGACAGGCTGGGGGACACCCCTCCACTTT.

V usage is TRBV4-1 and J usage is TRBJ1-2; D ambiguous. The CDR3 spans 12 residues. Between the trimmed V and J ends, which lost 1 base and 3 bases, there was a span of 3 bases. Germline CDR1 is MGHRA and CDR2 is YSYEKL. The CDR3 region is CASSQGDYGYTF. DNA for the CDR3: TGCGCCAGCAGCCAAGGGGACTATGGCTACACCTTC.

The count of this clone is one. At one boundary the junction diverges from the germline segment, which might be a read error. The chain carries TRBV5-1 and TRBJ1-2; D remains unclear. There are 13 residues in the CDR3. Germline assignment: CDR1 SGHRS and CDR2 YFSETQ. CDR3 loop: CASSLIGYDGYTF. The CDR3 coding sequence is TGCGCTAGCAGCTTGATCGGCTACGATGGCTACACCTTC.

This chain links TRBV4-2 with TRBJ2-7, with TRBD2 matching over 9 bases. After removal of 1 base from V and 5 bases from J, the junction contained 9 bases not matched to a gene. Germline assignment: CDR1 LGHNA and CDR2 YNFKEQ. The CDR3 has 16 amino acids. The CDR3 coding sequence is TGTGCCAGCAGCCAAGTTGGGGGACTAGCCGTACACGAGCAGTACTTC. Translating gives CASSQVGGLAVHEQYF.

V and J are TRBV19 and TRBJ1-2, with 8 nucleotides matching TRBD1. The CDR3 length is 14 residues. Trimming took 11 bases from V and 3 from J; bases not matched to a gene: 11. Germline-derived CDR1 and CDR2 are LNHDA and SQIVND (reference sequence). The CDR3 reads CAGNRQGKDYGYTF. The CDR3 DNA sequence: TGTGCCGGGAACCGACAGGGGAAGGACTATGGCTACACCTTC.